Listed below are T cell receptor beta chains from one sample, sequenced in a study of vaccination and CD4 T cells after COVID-19. Each CDR3 protein is one row after TCRdb ran MiXCR on the PCR reads. The data show over 20,000 distinct CDR3 sequences, 40% to 50% seen once. Their antigen targets remain unknown. Specimen: CD4+ T cells from blood, cultured in vitro, collected before SARS-CoV-2 vaccination. The source of these receptors is a human donor who received a COVID-19 vaccine. Both conserved end residues are trimmed from each CDR3. A D gene is named only where the DNA matches it firmly.

j_gene: TRBJ1-5; v_gene: TRBV19; d_gene: TRBD1; CDR3aa: ASTGGGQPQH
j_gene: TRBJ2-5; v_gene: TRBV5-6; d_gene: TRBD1; CDR3aa: ASTRTGWETQY
j_gene: TRBJ1-6; v_gene: TRBV25-1; d_gene: TRBD1; CDR3aa: ASSRAGGSPLH
j_gene: TRBJ2-7; v_gene: TRBV30; d_gene: .; CDR3aa: AWSVHIGGAPNEQY
j_gene: TRBJ1-6; v_gene: TRBV20-1; d_gene: TRBD1; CDR3aa: SASARTGFNSPLH
j_gene: TRBJ1-2; v_gene: TRBV10-3; d_gene: .; CDR3aa: AISGEEGGGYT
j_gene: TRBJ2-5; v_gene: TRBV7-2; d_gene: TRBD2; CDR3aa: ASSPHSGGQETQY
j_gene: TRBJ2-1; v_gene: TRBV24-1; d_gene: TRBD1; CDR3aa: ATSDPLPRGPDEQF
j_gene: TRBJ2-5; v_gene: TRBV24-1; d_gene: TRBD1; CDR3aa: ATSSPSQGRQETQY
j_gene: TRBJ1-2; v_gene: TRBV19; d_gene: TRBD1; CDR3aa: ASATGQQDGYT
j_gene: TRBJ1-5; v_gene: TRBV2; d_gene: .; CDR3aa: ASRNGGGGPQH
j_gene: TRBJ1-3; v_gene: TRBV12-3/TRBV12-4; d_gene: TRBD1; CDR3aa: ASRDRAGNTIY
j_gene: TRBJ1-3; v_gene: TRBV4-1; d_gene: .; CDR3aa: ASSQVTAGNTIY
j_gene: TRBJ1-6; v_gene: TRBV10-2; d_gene: .; CDR3aa: ASSEGSYNSPLH
j_gene: TRBJ1-6; v_gene: TRBV6-4; d_gene: .; CDR3aa: ASSDSNNSPLH
j_gene: TRBJ2-6; v_gene: TRBV30; d_gene: .; CDR3aa: AWSVGYSGANVLT
j_gene: TRBJ1-2; v_gene: TRBV5-6; d_gene: .; CDR3aa: ASSAPVVPGTYNYGYT
j_gene: TRBJ2-7; v_gene: TRBV19; d_gene: .; CDR3aa: ASSIGQGSYEQY
j_gene: TRBJ2-7; v_gene: TRBV24-1; d_gene: .; CDR3aa: ATSDPPAYEQY
j_gene: TRBJ1-1; v_gene: TRBV12-3/TRBV12-4; d_gene: .; CDR3aa: ASRQHVGSAEAF
j_gene: TRBJ1-2; v_gene: TRBV15; d_gene: TRBD1; CDR3aa: ATSRDPGGSYGYT
j_gene: TRBJ1-6; v_gene: TRBV27; d_gene: .; CDR3aa: ASSPGVGVSPLH
j_gene: TRBJ2-1; v_gene: TRBV6-1; d_gene: TRBD2; CDR3aa: ASRLSGDYNEQF
j_gene: TRBJ2-7; v_gene: TRBV7-9; d_gene: TRBD2; CDR3aa: ASSPSGGSEQY
j_gene: TRBJ1-3; v_gene: TRBV19; d_gene: .; CDR3aa: ASRNRQTSGNTIY
j_gene: TRBJ2-1; v_gene: TRBV7-2; d_gene: TRBD2; CDR3aa: ASSLGAGGGNEQF
j_gene: TRBJ1-3; v_gene: TRBV30; d_gene: .; CDR3aa: AWSVRLGVGNTIY
j_gene: TRBJ1-5; v_gene: TRBV15; d_gene: TRBD1; CDR3aa: ATSRDPAGTANQPQH
j_gene: TRBJ2-7; v_gene: TRBV15; d_gene: .; CDR3aa: ATNNPSGYEQY
j_gene: TRBJ2-1; v_gene: TRBV24-1; d_gene: TRBD1; CDR3aa: ATSVSGVGTGGEQF
j_gene: TRBJ1-2; v_gene: TRBV29-1; d_gene: TRBD1; CDR3aa: SVEDRDGQGNYGYT
j_gene: TRBJ1-1; v_gene: TRBV6-1; d_gene: .; CDR3aa: ASTLDTPNTEAF
j_gene: TRBJ2-3; v_gene: TRBV19; d_gene: TRBD2; CDR3aa: ASSGTSGGTTTDTQY
j_gene: TRBJ2-2; v_gene: TRBV7-3; d_gene: .; CDR3aa: ASSSRDHTGELF
j_gene: TRBJ2-3; v_gene: TRBV19; d_gene: TRBD1; CDR3aa: ASTTGTGSGTDTQY
j_gene: TRBJ1-1; v_gene: TRBV5-1; d_gene: .; CDR3aa: ASSWGRDTEAF